The 24 T cell receptor beta chains given below trace back to one sample, sequenced in a study of cytomegalovirus exposure and HLA in healthy donors (dated by TCRdb to about 2017). The library was obtained by the immunoSEQ multiplex PCR assay. For the multiplex PCR, a mixture combining 60 forward primers for TCR Vbeta segments and 13 reverse primers for TCR Jbeta segments was used. As stored in TCRdb, this immuneACCESS dataset retains in-frame rearrangements with V and J assigned. A fraction of the clones does not appear; measured against another copy, unresolved V genes explain less than half of the discrepancy, and the remainder lacks a known reason. The sample data list around 99,000 clones, and roughly 87% of these were observed just once. About 2.5% of the sample is taken by the ten largest. Sequencing was carried out using PBMCs. These receptors were obtained from a young man in good health and CMV-seropositive.

This clone was seen a handful of times. The rearrangement joins TRBV5-1 to TRBJ1-2; possibly TRBD1 for D (5 bases). This CDR3 spans 14 amino acids. The V end was cut by 5 bases, the J end by 3 bases, with 14 bases between. Germline V gene lookup returns CDR1 SGHRS and CDR2 YFSETQ. The CDR3 nucleotides read TGCGCCAGCAGGGTTCAGCCGGGGGACTATGGCTACACCTTC. Translating it yields CASRVQPGDYGYTF.

The chain links TRBV15 to TRBJ2-7; possibly TRBD1 for D (8 bases). Per germline, CDR1 LNHNV and CDR2 YYDKDF (reference sequence). V was clipped by 0 bases and J by 9 bases, with 21 bases between them. This CDR3 region has 16 residues. This chain's CDR3 is CATSRDHRGGSRGQYF. The CDR3 region has the DNA TGTGCCACCAGCAGAGATCACAGGGGGGGGTCGAGAGGGCAGTACTTC.

This clone was seen a single time. The chain joins TRBV27 to TRBJ1-5; weak D call: TRBD1 (6 bases). The germline CDR1 and CDR2 sequences are MNHEY and SMNVEV (reference sequence). The CDR3 is 18 amino acids. V was clipped by 2 bases and J by 6 bases, with 23 bases between them. This CDR3 reads CASSLHFPGQISGQPQHF. CDR3 nucleotides: TGTGCCAGCAGTTTACATTTTCCCGGACAGATCTCGGGTCAGCCCCAGCATTTT.

The chain joins TRBV11-2 to TRBJ2-2; 8 positions match TRBD1. V dropped 5 bases and J dropped 4; count of bases not matched to a gene: 3. Per germline, CDR1 SGHAT and CDR2 FQNNGV. The CDR3 sequence is 14 residues long. The CDR3 DNA sequence: TGTGCCAGCAGCATCGACAGGGGCACCGGGGAGCTGTTTTTT. It encodes CASSIDRGTGELFF.

The table lists this clone with a few counts. The gene calls are TRBV5-6 and TRBJ1-1; D unclear. Trimming took off 4 bases at V and 3 bases at J, with 10 bases between the two ends. Looked up from germline, CDR1 is SGHDT and CDR2 is YYEEEE. The CDR3 sequence is 13 residues long. The CDR3, as DNA: TGTGCCAGCAGCAACAATCCCTACACTGAAGCTTTCTTT. Encoded protein: CASSNNPYTEAFF.

The chain links TRBV13 to TRBJ2-5; TRBD1 matches at 10 bases. Germline loops: CDR1 PRHDT, CDR2 FYEKMQ (reference sequence). This CDR3 is built from 15 residues. V lost 0 bases, J lost 5 bases, and 3 bases stayed unmatched. The CDR3 DNA is TGTGCCAGCAGCTTAGGGACAGGGGGCCGGGAGACCCAGTACTTC. Translation gives CASSLGTGGRETQYF.

The rearrangement uses TRBV5-1 and TRBJ1-2, with D uncertain. V was cut by 0 bases and J by 5 bases, with 11 bases left in between. Per the germline V gene, CDR1 is SGHRS and CDR2 is YFSETQ. The CDR3 is 14 residues long. The CDR3 region has the DNA TGCGCCAGCAGCTTGGGCGCCAGCGCTTATGGCTACACCTTC. This sequence encodes CASSLGASAYGYTF.

The chain is built from TRBV10-2 and TRBJ1-4; no clear D. Germline V gene data show CDR1 as WSHSY and CDR2 as SAAADI. V dropped 10 bases and J dropped 6 bases, with 15 bases sitting between them. The CDR3 covers 13 residues. The CDR3: CATKTSSDEKLFF. CDR3 in DNA: TGCGCCACCAAGACAAGCTCGGATGAAAAACTGTTTTTT.

The chain carries TRBV5-1 and TRBJ1-4; maybe TRBD1 (6 bases). From germline, CDR1 is SGHRS and CDR2 YFSETQ. CDR3 length: 15 residues. V was clipped by 0 bases and J by 6 bases, with 12 bases between them. The CDR3 DNA sequence: TGCGCCAGCAGCTTGGCTGGCAGGGGAGATGAAAAACTGTTTTTT. It is translated as CASSLAGRGDEKLFF.

The rearrangement uses TRBV19 and TRBJ1-1; D is ambiguous. This CDR3 contains 16 residues. Germline values: CDR1 LNHDA, CDR2 SQIVND (reference sequence). Trimming removed 4 bases at V and 4 bases at J, with 19 bases between. The DNA of the CDR3 is TGTGCCAGTAGTACCGACCCGGTGCGCGGGAGCACTGAAGCTTTCTTT. Its protein product is CASSTDPVRGSTEAFF.

The chain is built from TRBV6-6 and TRBJ1-1; possibly TRBD1 for D (6 bases). Trimming took off 6 bases at V and 8 bases at J, with 19 bases between the two ends. Germline V lookup: CDR1 MNHNY, CDR2 SVGAGI (reference sequence). The CDR3 covers 14 residues. CDR3 residues: CASRPGTLVGEAFF. The CDR3 DNA follows: TGTGCCAGCAGACCCGGGACACTAGTCGGCGAAGCTTTCTTT.

V and J are TRBV5-1 and TRBJ2-3; TRBD2 matches at 10 bases. The CDR3 contains 16 residues. V dropped 4 bases and J dropped 4; count of bases not matched to a gene: 9. CDR1 and CDR2 from the germline V gene are SGHRS and YFSETQ. The CDR3, as DNA: TGCGCCAGCAGCCCCCCCGGGACTAGCGTGTCAGATACGCAGTATTTT. Translating gives CASSPPGTSVSDTQYF. The whole variable domain, remainder taken from reference TRBV5-1 and TRBJ2-3, is KAGVTQTPRYLIKTRGQQVTLSCSPISGHRSVSWYQQTPGQGLQFLFEYFSETQRNKGNFPGRFSGRQFSNSRSEMNVSTLELGDSALYLCASSPPGTSVSDTQYFGPGTRLTVL.

This clone was detected only a few times. This chain uses TRBV7-8 with TRBJ2-7, with 11 bases aligning to TRBD1. The germline V gene has CDR1 SGHVS and CDR2 FQNEAQ. CDR3 length: 14 amino acids. V was clipped by 5 bases and J by 5 bases; unmatched bases: 5. CDR3: CASSGWTGGDEQYF. The CDR3, as DNA: TGTGCCAGCAGCGGTTGGACAGGGGGCGACGAGCAGTACTTC. The entire variable domain, with the rest obtained from reference TRBV7-8 and TRBJ2-7, is as follows: GAGVSQSPRYKVAKRGQDVALRCDPISGHVSLFWYQQALGQGPEFLTYFQNEAQLDKSGLPSDRFFAERPEGSVSTLKIQRTQQEDSAVYLCASSGWTGGDEQYFGPGTRLTVT.

This clone was seen just once. The genes are TRBV19 and TRBJ1-1; tentatively, D is TRBD1 (6 bases). CDR3 length: 13 residues. Germline V gives CDR1 LNHDA, CDR2 SQIVND (reference sequence). Trimming cost V 6 bases and J 1 base, with 9 bases left between them. The CDR3 DNA is TGTGCCAGTAGCCAAGGGGGGAACACTGAAGCTTTCTTT. It specifies CASSQGGNTEAFF.

J is TRBJ2-2 and V is TRBV5-5; D is possibly TRBD1 (6 bases). Germline CDR1 and CDR2: SGHKS and YYEKEE (reference sequence). This CDR3 has 17 residues. Trimming left V 1 base short and J 0 bases short, with 13 bases between. As DNA, the CDR3 is TGTGCCAGCAGCTTGTACGCCGGGACATCGAACACCGGGGAGCTGTTTTTT. This encodes CASSLYAGTSNTGELFF.

In the case of this clone: The junction and the germline gene differ at one end; a read error may be behind it. This chain links TRBV7-9 with TRBJ1-1; D remains unclear. The CDR3 runs 14 residues. Per germline, CDR1 SEHNR and CDR2 FQNEAQ (reference sequence). The CDR3 loop reads CSSSLTWANTEAFF. The CDR3 bases are TGTTCCAGCAGCTTAACATGGGCGAACACTGAAGCTTTCTTT.

The chain joins TRBV6-7 to TRBJ2-7, with TRBD1 matching 7 bases. TRBV6-7 is marked as an open reading frame, function uncertain. The V gene end was trimmed by 2 bases and the J gene end by 1 base; junction bases not matched to a gene: 2. The CDR3 totals 14 residues. The CDR3 here is CASSYPGQSYEQYF. The CDR3 nucleotides are TGTGCCAGCAGTTACCCGGGACAGTCCTACGAGCAGTACTTC.

The chain couples TRBV4-1 to TRBJ2-7; 10 bases map to TRBD1. The V segment lost 1 base and the J segment 9 bases; nucleotides outside the gene matches: 9. Germline V gene lookup returns CDR1 MGHRA and CDR2 YSYEKL. The CDR3 consists of 15 residues. This CDR3 reads CASSQAGTGAFRQYF. The CDR3 nucleotides are TGCGCCAGCAGCCAAGCCGGGACAGGGGCTTTTCGGCAGTACTTC.

The V and J genes are TRBV5-4 and TRBJ1-4, with D possibly being TRBD1 (5 bases). Looked up from germline, CDR1 is SGHNT and CDR2 is YYREEE (reference sequence). This CDR3 has 17 residues. The V end lost 4 bases, the J end lost 7 bases, and 23 bases lay between the germline ends. CDR3 protein: CASSPSNSGNPGEKLFF. The CDR3 DNA reads as TGTGCCAGCAGCCCATCTAATTCAGGGAATCCTGGTGAAAAACTGTTTTTT.

The CDR3 spells CASSAWDRRDEKLFF. As DNA, the CDR3 is TGTGCCAGCAGCGCGTGGGACAGGAGAGATGAAAAACTGTTTTTT. The chain has TRBV9 and TRBJ1-4, with 8 bases that match TRBD1. With 3 bases clipped from V and 6 bases from J, the junction kept 7 bases outside the gene matches. The CDR3 length is 15 residues. The V gene's germline CDR1 is SGDLS and CDR2 YYNGEE.

This clone occurred a few times. The chain links TRBV7-2 to TRBJ1-1; D call uncertain. The CDR3 has 15 amino acids. The ends were cut back, 1 base at V and 4 bases at J, with 13 bases in the middle. Germline CDR1 and CDR2: SGHTA and FQGNSA. The CDR3 DNA is TGTGCCAGCAGCTTAGGGTCGCAGGTGGGCACTGAAGCTTTCTTT. Translating it yields CASSLGSQVGTEAFF.

The rearrangement joins TRBV15 to TRBJ1-2, with 7 bases matching TRBD1. The V segment lost 1 base and the J segment 2 bases; nucleotides outside the gene matches: 10. Germline V gives CDR1 LNHNV, CDR2 YYDKDF (reference sequence). The CDR3 extends over 17 amino acids. CDR3 nucleotide sequence: TGTGCCACCAGCAGAGGGACAGGAAGACAACCAAACTATGGCTACACCTTC. It is translated as CATSRGTGRQPNYGYTF.

The rearrangement links TRBV9 to TRBJ2-3; 7 bases are shared with TRBD1. The CDR3 covers 16 residues. V gave up 4 bases and J gave up 2 bases; unmatched junction bases: 10. Germline V CDR1 and CDR2: SGDLS, YYNGEE. The CDR3 DNA reads TGTGCCAGCAGCACCTTAGGGGGCTACCCCACAGATACGCAGTATTTT. This codes for CASSTLGGYPTDTQYF.

This clone showed up just once. This chain joins TRBV5-1 and TRBJ1-1, with 9 bases lining up with TRBD1. The V and J ends lost 2 bases and 5 bases, in that order; junction bases with no gene match: 7. The CDR3 is 15 amino acids. Germline V lookup: CDR1 SGHRS, CDR2 YFSETQ. The CDR3 sequence: CASSFSLQGATEAFF. The CDR3 coding sequence is TGCGCCAGCAGCTTTTCCCTACAGGGGGCGACTGAAGCTTTCTTT.